The next 9 T cell receptor beta chains were all read from a single sample in a study of vaccination effects on CD4 cells after COVID-19. The data were produced by immunoSEQ multiplex PCR, yet TCRdb's version contains in-frame clones alone and is incomplete. In the table there are 20,000 to 25,000 clones, roughly three quarters of which are singletons. After expansion with viral peptide pools in the ViraFEST assay, antigen-specific CD4+ T cells were sequenced. The culture ran for 10 to 11 days, and then CD4+ T cells were isolated. Testing of the vaccine recipients showed negative nucleocapsid antibodies and no prior SARS-CoV-2 infection. These TCRs' antigens remain unknown. The specimen was CD4+ T cells from PBMCs cultured with HCoV-NL63 spike peptides, collected before COVID-19 vaccination. These receptors originate from a human donor who received a COVID-19 vaccine.

The chain carries TRBV6-2 or TRBV6-3 and TRBJ2-1, with TRBD2 identical over 7 bases. J lost 13 bases, V lost 0 bases, and 6 bases had no gene match. Germline V CDR1 and CDR2: MNHEY, SVGEGT. CDR3 size: 13 residues. CDR3 bases: TGTGCCAGCAGTTACTCGTTTGCGGGGGTACAGTTCTTC. Its protein product is CASSYSFAGVQFF.

The chain joins TRBV27 to TRBJ2-1, with TRBD2 identical over 10 bases. Germline CDR1 and CDR2: MNHEY and SMNVEV (reference sequence). J was trimmed by 7 bases and V by 8 bases; bases with no gene match: 8. The CDR3 loop spans 14 amino acids. CDR3 coding DNA: TGTGCCAGCCGCTGGCTAGCGGGAGAGAATGAGCAGTTCTTC. This codes for CASRWLAGENEQFF.

In nucleotides, the CDR3 is TGTGCCAGCAGCAGGGACAGGAGGAACACTGAAGCTTTCTTT. This translates into CASSRDRRNTEAFF. This chain uses TRBV7-2 with TRBJ1-1, with 8 nucleotides matching TRBD1. The CDR3 length is 14 residues. Germline loops: CDR1 SGHTA, CDR2 FQGNSA. Trimming removed 5 bases from V and 1 base from J; junction bases left unmatched: 3.

The rearrangement links TRBV5-4 to TRBJ2-1, with a possible D match to TRBD1 (5 bases). CDR3 length equals 13 residues. Germline V gene sequence: CDR1 SGHNT, CDR2 YYREEE (reference sequence). Trimming removed 4 bases from V and 4 bases from J, with 9 bases in between. The chain's CDR3 is CASSKQGYNEQFF. In DNA, the CDR3 is TGTGCCAGCAGCAAGCAGGGATACAATGAGCAGTTCTTC.

The chain is built from TRBV24-1 and TRBJ1-2; D is ambiguous. The CDR3 spans 12 residues. Trimming took 7 bases from V and 8 from J, leaving 13 bases between them. The germline CDR1 and CDR2 sequences are KGHDR and SFDVKD. The CDR3 sequence: CATRRTDGGYTF. In DNA, the CDR3 is TGTGCCACCAGAAGAACCGACGGAGGCTACACCTTC.

The V gene is TRBV6-2 or TRBV6-3, the J gene TRBJ2-1; the D is unclear. V was cut by 6 bases and J by 1 base, with 31 bases left in between. This CDR3 region has 21 residues. Germline CDR1 MNHEY, CDR2 SVGEGT. CDR3 loop: CASSILTEFWVRVDSYNEQFF. Written as DNA, the CDR3 is TGTGCCAGCAGCATATTAACGGAGTTTTGGGTACGGGTTGATTCCTACAATGAGCAGTTCTTC.

The CDR3 sequence is CASRPPIPLVYTDTQYF. In DNA form, the CDR3 reads TGTGCCAGCAGACCACCCATCCCGCTTGTGTACACAGATACGCAGTATTTT. The chain has TRBV11-3 and TRBJ2-3; D is uncertain. The germline V and J ends were trimmed by 6 bases and 2 bases, with 21 bases remaining between them. Germline V lookup: CDR1 SGHNT, CDR2 YENEEA. The CDR3 covers 17 residues.

The chain recombines TRBV30 with TRBJ2-2; tentative D call: TRBD1 (5 bases). CDR3 length: 15 residues. Germline lookup yields CDR1 GTSNPN and CDR2 SVGIG (reference sequence). V lost 0 bases, J lost 3 bases, and 11 bases lay in between. Written as DNA, the CDR3 is TGTGCCTGGAGTGTGCAGGGTATGGACACCGGGGAGCTGTTTTTT. Protein product: CAWSVQGMDTGELFF.

In this sample, this clone turned up once. This rearrangement joins TRBV7-2 to TRBJ2-7; 12 bases align to TRBD2. J gave up 6 bases and V 3 bases, and 9 bases lay outside the gene matches. The CDR3 extends over 16 amino acids. CDR1 SGHTA and CDR2 FQGNSA come from the germline V gene. The CDR3: CASSLWRLAGESEQYF. DNA of the CDR3: TGTGCCAGCAGCTTGTGGCGACTAGCGGGAGAAAGCGAGCAGTACTTC.